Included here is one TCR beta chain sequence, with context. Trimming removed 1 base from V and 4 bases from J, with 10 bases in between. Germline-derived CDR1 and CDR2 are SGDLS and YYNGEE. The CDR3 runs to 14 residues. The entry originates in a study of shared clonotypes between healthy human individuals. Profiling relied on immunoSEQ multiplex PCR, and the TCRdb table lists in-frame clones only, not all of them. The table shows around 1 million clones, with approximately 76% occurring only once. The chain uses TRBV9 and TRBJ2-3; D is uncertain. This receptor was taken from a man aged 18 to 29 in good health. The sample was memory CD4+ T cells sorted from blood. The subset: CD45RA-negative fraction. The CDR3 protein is CASSVISTSDTQYF. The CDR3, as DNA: TGTGCCAGCAGCGTAATATCCACATCAGATACGCAGTATTTT.